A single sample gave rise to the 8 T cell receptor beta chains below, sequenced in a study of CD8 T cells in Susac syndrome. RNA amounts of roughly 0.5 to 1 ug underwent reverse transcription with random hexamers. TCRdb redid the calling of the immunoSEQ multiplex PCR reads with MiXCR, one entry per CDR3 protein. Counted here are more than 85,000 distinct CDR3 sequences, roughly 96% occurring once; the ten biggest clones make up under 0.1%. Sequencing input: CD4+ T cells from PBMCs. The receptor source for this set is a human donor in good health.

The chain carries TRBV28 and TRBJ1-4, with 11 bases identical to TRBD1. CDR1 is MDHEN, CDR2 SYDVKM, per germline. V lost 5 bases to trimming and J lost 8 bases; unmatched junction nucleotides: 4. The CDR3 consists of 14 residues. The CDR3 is CASSRTGGDEKLFF. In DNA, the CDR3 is TGTGCCAGCAGTCGGACAGGGGGCGACGAAAAACTGTTTTTT.

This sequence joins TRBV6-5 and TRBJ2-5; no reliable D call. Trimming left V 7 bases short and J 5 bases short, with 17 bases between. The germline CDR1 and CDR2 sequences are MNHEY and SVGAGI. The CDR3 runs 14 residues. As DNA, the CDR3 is TGTGCCAGCATGGTTTATCGTACGGCGGAGACCCAGTACTTC. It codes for CASMVYRTAETQYF.

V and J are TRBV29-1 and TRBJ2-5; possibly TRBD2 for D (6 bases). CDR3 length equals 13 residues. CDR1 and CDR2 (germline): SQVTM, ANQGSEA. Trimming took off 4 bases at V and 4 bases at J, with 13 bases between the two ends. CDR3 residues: CSVVFPGVETQYF. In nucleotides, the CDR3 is TGCAGCGTTGTCTTCCCGGGGGTAGAGACCCAGTACTTC.

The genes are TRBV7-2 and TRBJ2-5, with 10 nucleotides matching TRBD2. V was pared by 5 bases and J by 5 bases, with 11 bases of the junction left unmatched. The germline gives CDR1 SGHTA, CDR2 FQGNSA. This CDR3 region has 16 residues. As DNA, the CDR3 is TGTGCCAGCAGCGCGGGGCCACTAGCGGGGAGGGAGACCCAGTACTTC. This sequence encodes CASSAGPLAGRETQYF.

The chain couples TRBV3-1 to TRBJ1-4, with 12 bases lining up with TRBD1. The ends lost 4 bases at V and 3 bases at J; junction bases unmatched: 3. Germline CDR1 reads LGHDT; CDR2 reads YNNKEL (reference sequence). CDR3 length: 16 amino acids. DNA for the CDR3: TGTGCCAGCAGCCGGGACAGGGGGCTGGCTAATGAAAAACTGTTTTTT. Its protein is CASSRDRGLANEKLFF.

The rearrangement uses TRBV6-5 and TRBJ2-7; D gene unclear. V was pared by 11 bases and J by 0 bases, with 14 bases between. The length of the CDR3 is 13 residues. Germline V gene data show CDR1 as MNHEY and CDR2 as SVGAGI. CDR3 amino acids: CASRVASSYEQYF. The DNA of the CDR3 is TGTGCCTCCAGAGTAGCCAGCTCCTACGAGCAGTACTTC.

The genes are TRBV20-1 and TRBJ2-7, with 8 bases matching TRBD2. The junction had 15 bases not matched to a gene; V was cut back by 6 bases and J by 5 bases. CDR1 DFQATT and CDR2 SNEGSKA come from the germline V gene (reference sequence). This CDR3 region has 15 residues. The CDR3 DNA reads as TGCAGTGCAAATAGCGGGGTGGGTTCATTCGACGAGCAGTACTTC. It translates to CSANSGVGSFDEQYF.

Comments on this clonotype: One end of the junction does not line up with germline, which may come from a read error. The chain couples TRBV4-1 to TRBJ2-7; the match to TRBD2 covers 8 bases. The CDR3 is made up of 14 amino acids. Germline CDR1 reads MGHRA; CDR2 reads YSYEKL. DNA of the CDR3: TGCGCCAGCAGCCGCCGGGAGGGCTCCCACGAGCAGTACTTC. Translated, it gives CASSRREGSHEQYF.